Following are 14 T cell receptor beta chains from one sample sequenced in a study of blood T cell repertoires in COVID-19. Libraries were prepared by immunoSEQ multiplex PCR; TCRdb keeps only in-frame clonotypes and omits some of them. The sample contains roughly 100,000 clones, about 90% of which appear only once. The source material was peripheral blood. Every receptor here comes from a middle-aged man with active COVID-19.

This clone appeared a single time. This sequence joins TRBV24-1 and TRBJ1-1; 7 nucleotides align to TRBD1. V was pared by 6 bases and J by 0 bases, with 6 bases of the junction left unmatched. CDR3 length: 15 amino acids. Germline CDR1 is KGHDR and CDR2 is SFDVKD. The CDR3 DNA follows: TGTGCCACCAGTTACCAGGGGGGCCTGAACACTGAAGCTTTCTTT. It specifies CATSYQGGLNTEAFF.

This clone was seen more than once but under ten times. The V and J genes are TRBV15 and TRBJ2-1, with 9 bases fitting TRBD1. The CDR3 totals 14 residues. With 5 bases clipped from V and 5 bases from J, the junction kept 4 bases outside the gene matches. The V gene's germline CDR1 is LNHNV and CDR2 YYDKDF (reference sequence). The CDR3 spells CATSGQGSHNEQFF. In nucleotides, the CDR3 is TGTGCCACCAGCGGACAGGGGTCCCACAATGAGCAGTTCTTC.

The rearrangement links TRBV7-6 to TRBJ2-7; 9 bases match TRBD1. The junction had 5 bases not matched to a gene; V was cut back by 5 bases and J by 6 bases. Germline CDR1 is SGHVS and CDR2 is FNYEAQ. The CDR3 covers 13 residues. The CDR3 here is CASSPQGAREQYF. The CDR3 region has the DNA TGTGCCAGCAGCCCACAGGGGGCGCGCGAGCAGTACTTC.

This clone was observed a handful of times. This rearrangement joins TRBV6-2 or TRBV6-3 to TRBJ1-5; D remains ambiguous. The CDR3 has 13 residues. Trimming removed 5 bases from V and 5 bases from J, with 10 bases in between. Germline values: CDR1 MNHEY, CDR2 SVGEGT. The CDR3 is CASSLWTHQPQHF. The CDR3 nucleotides are TGTGCCAGCAGTCTATGGACTCATCAGCCCCAGCATTTT.

The chain employs TRBV3-1 (or the pseudogene TRBV3-2) and TRBJ2-3; maybe TRBD2 (6 bases). V gave up 5 bases and J gave up 1 base, with 16 bases separating them. CDR1 and CDR2 (germline): LGHDT, YNNKEL (reference sequence). This CDR3 contains 16 residues. The chain's CDR3 is CASSGGAGRRTDTQYF. The CDR3, as DNA: TGTGCCAGCAGCGGCGGGGCGGGGCGACGCACAGATACGCAGTATTTT.

This chain joins TRBV7-6 and TRBJ2-7, with 9 nucleotides matching TRBD2. Germline V gives CDR1 SGHVS, CDR2 FNYEAQ. The CDR3 runs to 13 residues. The CDR3 DNA reads as TGTGCTACTCTGGGGCGGGGGGGCTCCGAGCAGTACTTC. Encoded protein: CATLGRGGSEQYF.

This chain connects TRBV12-3 or TRBV12-4 to TRBJ1-4, with 9 bases fitting TRBD1. The J segment lost 7 bases and the V segment lost 6 bases, leaving 3 bases of the junction unmatched. The CDR3 contains 13 residues. The CDR3: CASSTGGGEKLFF. The CDR3 DNA sequence: TGTGCCAGCAGCACAGGGGGCGGTGAAAAACTGTTTTTT.

The DNA for the CDR3 is TGCGCCAGCAGCCAACTACCGGGGGGGACTGGCTACACCTTC. Translation gives CASSQLPGGTGYTF. The V and J genes are TRBV4-1 and TRBJ1-2, with a tentative D call TRBD1 (5 bases). The ends were cut back, 2 bases at V and 7 bases at J, with 14 bases in the middle. The germline CDR1 and CDR2 sequences are MGHRA and YSYEKL. This CDR3 is 14 amino acids long.

CDR3: CASSPQEGSKGEQYF. CDR3 DNA: TGTGCCAGCAGCCCACAAGAGGGCTCCAAAGGCGAGCAGTACTTC. The chain joins TRBV4-2 to TRBJ2-7; D might be TRBD2 (5 bases). This CDR3 region has 15 residues. V shed 4 bases and J shed 6 bases, with 19 bases lying between them. Germline values: CDR1 LGHNA, CDR2 YNFKEQ.

The chain recombines TRBV13 with TRBJ2-1, with 9 nucleotides matching TRBD1. Germline V CDR1 and CDR2: PRHDT, FYEKMQ (reference sequence). J lost 10 bases, V lost 4 bases, and 5 bases had no gene match. The CDR3 sequence is 13 residues long. The CDR3: CASSSGQGNEQFF. The DNA for the CDR3 is TGTGCCAGCAGCTCGGGACAGGGAAACGAGCAGTTCTTC. Full variable domain (rest looked up from reference TRBV13 and TRBJ2-1): AAGVIQSPRHLIKEKRETATLKCYPIPRHDTVYWYQQGPGQDPQFLISFYEKMQSDKGSIPDRFSAQQFSDYHSELNMSSLELGDSALYFCASSSGQGNEQFFGPGTRLTVL.

The gene calls are TRBV10-3 and TRBJ2-1; 9 bases line up with TRBD1. The trim removed 3 bases at V and 9 bases at J, leaving 9 bases unmatched. Germline V gene data show CDR1 as ENHRY and CDR2 as SYGVKD. CDR3 length: 15 amino acids. The CDR3 sequence is CAISDRGQGEGEQFF. CDR3 DNA: TGTGCCATCAGTGATCGGGGACAGGGAGAAGGTGAGCAGTTCTTC.

The chain carries TRBV5-1 and TRBJ2-2, with 10 positions matching TRBD2. In germline, CDR1 is SGHRS, CDR2 YFSETQ. The CDR3 consists of 17 residues. Trimming took 0 bases from V and 6 from J; bases not matched to a gene: 8. CDR3 sequence reads: CASSLAGAAGGPGELFF. Here the CDR3 DNA reads TGCGCCAGCAGCTTGGCCGGTGCAGCGGGGGGGCCCGGGGAGCTGTTTTTT.

This chain uses TRBV6-6 with TRBJ1-4, with 9 bases lining up with TRBD1. V gave up 6 bases and J gave up 4 bases; unmatched junction bases: 3. CDR3 length: 14 amino acids. Germline V CDR1 and CDR2: MNHNY, SVGAGI (reference sequence). The CDR3 coding sequence is TGTGCCAGCAGGGTGGACAGGGGTAATGAAAAACTGTTTTTT. Protein sequence: CASRVDRGNEKLFF.

This chain links TRBV11-3 with TRBJ2-1; D uncertain. Germline V gene sequence: CDR1 SGHNT, CDR2 YENEEA. The CDR3 is made up of 15 amino acids. Trimming removed 4 bases at V and 7 bases at J, with 17 bases between. The CDR3 nucleotides are TGTGCCAGCAGCTACCCGGGTGGGTCTATTAATGAGCAGTTCTTC. Encoded protein: CASSYPGGSINEQFF.